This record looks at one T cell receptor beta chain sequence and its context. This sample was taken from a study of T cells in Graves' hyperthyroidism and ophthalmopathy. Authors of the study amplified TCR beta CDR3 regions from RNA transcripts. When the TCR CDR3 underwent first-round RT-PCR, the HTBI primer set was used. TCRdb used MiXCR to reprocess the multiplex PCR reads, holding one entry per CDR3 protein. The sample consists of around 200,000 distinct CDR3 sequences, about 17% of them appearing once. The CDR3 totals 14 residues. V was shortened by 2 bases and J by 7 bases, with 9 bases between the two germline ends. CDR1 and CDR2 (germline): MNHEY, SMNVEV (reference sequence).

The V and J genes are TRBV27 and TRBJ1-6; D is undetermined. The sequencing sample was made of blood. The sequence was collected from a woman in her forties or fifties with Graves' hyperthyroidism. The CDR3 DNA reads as TGTGCCAGCAGTTTAGAGCAGTTCAATTCACCCCTCCACTTT. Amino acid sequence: CASSLEQFNSPLHF.